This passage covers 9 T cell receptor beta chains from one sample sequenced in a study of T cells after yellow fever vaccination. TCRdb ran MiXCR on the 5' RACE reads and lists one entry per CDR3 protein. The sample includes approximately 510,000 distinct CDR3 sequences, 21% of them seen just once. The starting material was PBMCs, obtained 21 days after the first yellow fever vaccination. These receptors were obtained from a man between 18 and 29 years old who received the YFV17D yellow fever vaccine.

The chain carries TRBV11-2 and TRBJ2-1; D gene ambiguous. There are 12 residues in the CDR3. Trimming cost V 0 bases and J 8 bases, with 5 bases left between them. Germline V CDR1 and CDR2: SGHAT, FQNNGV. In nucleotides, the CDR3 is TGTGCCAGCAGCTTAGACGTGGATGAGCAGTTCTTC. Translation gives CASSLDVDEQFF.

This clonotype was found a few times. The CDR3 coding sequence is TGCGCCAGCAGCTATGAACGGGGGGTCGAGCAGTACTTC. Translation: CASSYERGVEQYF. This chain uses TRBV5-1 with TRBJ2-7, with TRBD2 matching over 7 bases. Per germline, CDR1 SGHRS and CDR2 YFSETQ. The CDR3 contains 13 residues. J gave up 6 bases and V 3 bases, and 6 bases lay outside the gene matches.

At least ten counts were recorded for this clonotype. The CDR3 here is CASSPQGGEETQYF. The CDR3 bases are TGTGCCAGCAGTCCACAGGGTGGCGAAGAGACCCAGTACTTC. The chain is built from TRBV6-1 and TRBJ2-5, with D possibly matching TRBD1 (6 bases). The germline V gene encodes CDR1 MNHNS and CDR2 SASEGT. Trimming removed 5 bases from V and 3 bases from J, with 13 bases in between. The CDR3 has 14 residues.

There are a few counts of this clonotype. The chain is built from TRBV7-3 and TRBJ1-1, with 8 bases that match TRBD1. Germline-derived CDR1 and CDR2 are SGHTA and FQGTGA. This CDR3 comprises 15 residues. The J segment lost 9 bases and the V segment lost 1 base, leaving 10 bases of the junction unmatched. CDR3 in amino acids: CASSLNSRGQVKAFF. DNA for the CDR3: TGTGCCAGCAGCTTAAACAGTAGGGGACAGGTTAAAGCTTTCTTT. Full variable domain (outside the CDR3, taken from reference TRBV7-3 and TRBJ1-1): GAGVSQTPSNKVTEKGKYVELRCDPISGHTALYWYRQSLGQGPEFLIYFQGTGAADDSGLPNDRFFAVRPEGSVSTLKIQRTERGDSAVYLCASSLNSRGQVKAFFGQGTRLTVV.

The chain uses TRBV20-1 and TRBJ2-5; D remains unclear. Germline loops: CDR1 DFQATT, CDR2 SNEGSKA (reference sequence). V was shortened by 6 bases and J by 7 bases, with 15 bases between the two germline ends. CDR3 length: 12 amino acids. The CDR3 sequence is CSAPDRTGTQYF. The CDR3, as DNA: TGCAGTGCGCCGGACCGGACCGGGACCCAGTACTTC.

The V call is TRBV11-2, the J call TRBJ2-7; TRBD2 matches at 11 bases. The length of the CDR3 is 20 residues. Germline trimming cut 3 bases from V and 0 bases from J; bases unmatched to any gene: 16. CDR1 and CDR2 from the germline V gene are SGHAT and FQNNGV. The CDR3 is CASSLPLAGGPYKSSYEQYV. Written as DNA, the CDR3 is TGTGCCAGCAGCTTGCCTTTAGCGGGGGGGCCTTACAAAAGCTCCTACGAGCAGTACGTC.

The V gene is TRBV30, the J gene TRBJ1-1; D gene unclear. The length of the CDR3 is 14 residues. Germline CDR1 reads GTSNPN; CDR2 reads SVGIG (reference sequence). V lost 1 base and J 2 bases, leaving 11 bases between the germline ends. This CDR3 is CAWSGLTVNTEAFF. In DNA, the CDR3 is TGTGCCTGGAGTGGTTTGACGGTTAACACTGAAGCTTTCTTT.

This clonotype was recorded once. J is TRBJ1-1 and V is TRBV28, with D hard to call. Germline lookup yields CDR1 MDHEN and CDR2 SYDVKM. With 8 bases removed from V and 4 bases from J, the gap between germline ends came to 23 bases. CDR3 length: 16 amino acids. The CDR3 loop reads CASPPGRPRGSTEAFF. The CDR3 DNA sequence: TGTGCCAGCCCCCCCGGTCGACCCCGGGGTAGCACTGAAGCTTTCTTT.

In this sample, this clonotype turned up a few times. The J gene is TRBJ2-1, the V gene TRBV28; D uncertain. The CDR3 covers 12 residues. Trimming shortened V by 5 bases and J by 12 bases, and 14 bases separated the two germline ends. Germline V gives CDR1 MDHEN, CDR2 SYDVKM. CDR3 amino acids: CASSRPGRRQFF. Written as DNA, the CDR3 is TGTGCCAGCAGTCGCCCCGGGCGGAGGCAGTTCTTC.